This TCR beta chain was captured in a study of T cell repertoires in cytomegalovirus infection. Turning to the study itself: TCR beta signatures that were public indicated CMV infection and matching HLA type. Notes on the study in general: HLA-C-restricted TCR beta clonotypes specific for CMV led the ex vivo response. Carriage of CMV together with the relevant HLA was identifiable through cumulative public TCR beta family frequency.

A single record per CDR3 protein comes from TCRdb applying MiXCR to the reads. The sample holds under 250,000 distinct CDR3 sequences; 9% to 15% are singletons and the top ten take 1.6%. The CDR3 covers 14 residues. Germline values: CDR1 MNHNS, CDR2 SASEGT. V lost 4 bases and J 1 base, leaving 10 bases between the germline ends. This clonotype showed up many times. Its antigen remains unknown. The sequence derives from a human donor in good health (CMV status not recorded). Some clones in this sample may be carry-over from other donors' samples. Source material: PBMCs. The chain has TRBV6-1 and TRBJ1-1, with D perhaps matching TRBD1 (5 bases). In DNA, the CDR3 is TGTGCCAGCAGTGTCTCGGGGGGGAACACTGAAGCTTTCTTT. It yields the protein CASSVSGGNTEAFF.